This TCR beta chain came from a study of blood T cell repertoires in COVID-19. Study-level background: Samples taken during acute and convalescent COVID-19 were collected in the United States, Italy and Spain.

The protocol was immunoSEQ multiplex PCR, while the TCRdb copy is restricted to in-frame clones and leaves out a portion. The sample includes about 43,000 clones, around 90% seen only once; the top ten take approximately 4.8%. The clonotype was recovered from a human donor in a cohort sampled during active COVID-19. The sample taken for sequencing was peripheral blood.

For the CDR3, the DNA is TGTGCCAGCAGCTTAGGAGGGGGCGGAGAAAAACTGTTTTTT. As protein: CASSLGGGGEKLFF. The V call is TRBV7-9, the J call TRBJ1-4; 7 bases line up with TRBD1. J was trimmed by 8 bases and V by 1 base; bases with no gene match: 4. The germline V gene has CDR1 SEHNR and CDR2 FQNEAQ (reference sequence). This CDR3 has 14 amino acids.